These 26 T cell receptor beta chains were all obtained from the same sample, sequenced in a study of T cell repertoires in ileal Crohn's disease. Generated by immunoSEQ multiplex PCR, the TCRdb table keeps only in-frame clones and is missing some. The repertoire holds roughly 3,200 clones, with about 69% as singletons. Specified time point: proximal margin of the surgical specimen (macroscopically non-inflamed). Sequenced material: ileal tissue. All receptors come from an adult with Crohn's disease.

J is TRBJ2-5 and V is TRBV10-1; D might be TRBD1 or TRBD2, each matching 5 bases. The CDR3 is 16 amino acids. CDR1 and CDR2 from the germline V gene are WNHNN and SYGVQD (reference sequence). V dropped 3 bases and J dropped 4 bases, with 18 bases sitting between them. The CDR3 spells CASSETGTPNGETQYF. The CDR3, as DNA: TGCGCCAGCAGTGAAACCGGGACCCCGAACGGAGAGACCCAGTACTTC.

The CDR3 protein is CASGVTGANQPQHF. DNA of the CDR3: TGTGCCAGCGGAGTGACAGGGGCTAATCAGCCCCAGCATTTT. V usage is TRBV10-3 and J usage is TRBJ1-5, with 8 bases fitting TRBD1. Germline V gene lookup returns CDR1 ENHRY and CDR2 SYGVKD. The length of the CDR3 is 14 residues. Trimming at V came to 10 bases and at J to 4 bases, leaving 9 bases not matched to a gene.

The V call is TRBV2, the J call TRBJ1-1; 7 bases are a match to TRBD1. The length of the CDR3 is 17 residues. V gave up 2 bases and J gave up 5 bases; unmatched junction bases: 14. Per the germline V gene, CDR1 is SNHLY and CDR2 is FYNNEI. CDR3 loop: CASSEWETGEGWTEAFF. CDR3 DNA: TGTGCCAGCAGTGAATGGGAAACAGGGGAGGGTTGGACTGAAGCTTTCTTT.

The J gene is TRBJ1-2, the V gene TRBV6-5, with 9 bases aligning to TRBD1. V shed 10 bases, J shed 3 bases, and the junction held 9 bases outside the gene matches. The CDR3 sequence is 14 residues long. Germline CDR1 and CDR2: MNHEY and SVGAGI. CDR3: CAIRQGVDHYGYTF. CDR3 nucleotides: TGTGCCATCCGACAGGGGGTAGATCACTATGGCTACACCTTC.

This clone occurred a few times. This chain joins TRBV5-1 and TRBJ2-7; TRBD1 aligns across 10 bases. The V and J ends lost 1 base and 1 base, in that order; junction bases with no gene match: 5. Germline CDR1 SGHRS, CDR2 YFSETQ. There are 16 residues in the CDR3. The CDR3 DNA reads TGCGCCAGCAGCTTGAGACAGGGGGCCCTATCCTACGAGCAGTACTTC. Translation: CASSLRQGALSYEQYF.

This clone was counted a few times. The rearrangement uses TRBV9 and TRBJ1-1; the D gene is possibly TRBD1 (6 bases). Trimming pared 4 bases from V and 5 bases from J, leaving 12 bases between. The CDR3 spans 13 residues. Germline V lookup: CDR1 SGDLS, CDR2 YYNGEE. DNA for the CDR3: TGTGCCAGCAGCCGGGGGCGTGGGACTGAAGCTTTCTTT. Amino acid sequence: CASSRGRGTEAFF.

The rearrangement joins TRBV7-9 to TRBJ2-3; TRBD2 aligns across 11 bases. CDR3 length: 14 amino acids. Per germline, CDR1 SEHNR and CDR2 FQNEAQ (reference sequence). The V and J ends lost 8 bases and 6 bases, in that order; junction bases with no gene match: 7. The chain's CDR3 is CASLTSGRPDTQYF. The CDR3 DNA sequence: TGTGCCAGCCTCACTAGCGGGAGACCCGATACGCAGTATTTT.

The chain carries TRBV2 and TRBJ2-3; 8 positions agree with TRBD2. This CDR3 contains 15 residues. V gave up 7 bases and J gave up 6 bases; unmatched junction bases: 12. Germline CDR1 is SNHLY and CDR2 is FYNNEI. Written as DNA, the CDR3 is TGTGCCAGCATCAGATCGCTAGCGGGCCCCGATACGCAGTATTTT. It specifies CASIRSLAGPDTQYF.

Notes on this clone: Within the sample, other DNA sequences also encode this same CDR3. The chain employs TRBV7-9 and TRBJ2-5, with TRBD1 matching over 7 bases. The V and J ends lost 3 bases and 3 bases, in that order; junction bases with no gene match: 4. CDR1 and CDR2 (germline): SEHNR, FQNEAQ (reference sequence). The CDR3 spans 14 residues. This CDR3 reads CASSLTGREETQYF. DNA of the CDR3: TGTGCCAGCAGCTTGACAGGGCGGGAAGAGACCCAGTACTTC.

The chain has TRBV9 and TRBJ2-2; D may be TRBD2 (7 bases). This CDR3 comprises 17 residues. Germline CDR1 reads SGDLS; CDR2 reads YYNGEE. V lost 4 bases, J lost 0 bases, and 16 bases lay in between. CDR3 protein: CASSPRGGASNTGELFF. CDR3 coding DNA: TGTGCCAGCAGCCCTCGTGGGGGGGCGTCGAACACCGGGGAGCTGTTTTTT.

J is TRBJ1-2 and V is TRBV27, with 9 bases aligning to TRBD1. J gave up 4 bases and V 5 bases, and 11 bases lay outside the gene matches. The CDR3 contains 16 residues. Germline V gene data show CDR1 as MNHEY and CDR2 as SMNVEV (reference sequence). CDR3 nucleotide sequence: TGTGCCAGCAGTAAAGGAACAGGGGGCGCAAGCTATGGCTACACCTTC. Amino acid sequence: CASSKGTGGASYGYTF.

This chain links TRBV5-4 with TRBJ2-7, with D perhaps TRBD1 (5 bases). Trimming cost V 4 bases and J 0 bases, with 14 bases left between them. The germline gives CDR1 SGHNT, CDR2 YYREEE (reference sequence). The CDR3 covers 15 residues. In DNA form, the CDR3 reads TGTGCCAGCAGCCCTGGGGCGTCCAGCTCCTACGAGCAGTACTTC. It is translated as CASSPGASSSYEQYF.

This sequence joins TRBV19 and TRBJ2-7; 10 bases fit TRBD1. The CDR3 is 14 residues long. Unmatched junction bases numbered 4, after V lost 6 bases and J lost 2 bases. The germline CDR1 and CDR2 sequences are LNHDA and SQIVND (reference sequence). CDR3 coding DNA: TGTGCCAGTAGGTTTGGGACAGGGGCCTACGAGCAGTACTTC. This codes for CASRFGTGAYEQYF.

CDR3 loop: CASSEANLWGYTF. The CDR3 coding sequence is TGTGCCAGCAGTGAAGCGAACTTATGGGGCTACACCTTC. The chain is built from TRBV6-1 and TRBJ1-2; D is ambiguous. This CDR3 spans 13 amino acids. Germline CDR1 and CDR2: MNHNS and SASEGT. V was clipped by 0 bases and J by 8 bases, with 10 bases between them.

V gene TRBV2 combines with J gene TRBJ2-5; D is undetermined. CDR1 is SNHLY, CDR2 FYNNEI, per germline. Trimming pared 5 bases from V and 4 bases from J, leaving 14 bases between. The CDR3 totals 14 residues. CDR3 bases: TGTGCCAGCAGTTCCCGGCCCCTGGGAGAGACCCAGTACTTC. It translates to CASSSRPLGETQYF.

V and J are TRBV11-1 and TRBJ1-2, with D maybe TRBD1 (6 bases). V shed 2 bases and J shed 2 bases, with 6 bases lying between them. Germline V gene sequence: CDR1 SGHAT, CDR2 FQDESV (reference sequence). This CDR3 has 13 residues. The chain's CDR3 is CASSLRGNYGYTF. The CDR3 DNA reads as TGTGCCAGCAGCTTAAGGGGGAACTATGGCTACACCTTC.

V gene TRBV5-5 combines with J gene TRBJ1-6; D may be TRBD1 (6 bases). Germline V lookup: CDR1 SGHKS, CDR2 YYEKEE (reference sequence). V lost 3 bases to trimming and J lost 5 bases, with 9 bases between them. The CDR3 has 14 residues. CDR3: CASSSTGNNSPLHF. As DNA, the CDR3 is TGTGCCAGCAGCTCGACAGGAAATAATTCACCCCTCCACTTT.

This clone counts as hyperexpanded (1% or more). The rearrangement links TRBV4-2 to TRBJ1-5; 8 bases are shared with TRBD1. V gave up 0 bases and J gave up 9 bases; unmatched junction bases: 10. The CDR3 consists of 16 residues. Germline values: CDR1 LGHNA, CDR2 YNFKEQ. This CDR3 reads CASSQEMAGGAWPQHF. CDR3 bases: TGTGCCAGCAGCCAAGAAATGGCAGGGGGCGCGTGGCCCCAGCATTTT.

The V and J genes are TRBV11-2 and TRBJ2-1; 9 bases fit TRBD2. The CDR3 runs 15 residues. Germline V gives CDR1 SGHAT, CDR2 FQNNGV. V shed 1 base and J 3 bases; nucleotides not matched to a gene: 1. The CDR3 here is CASSLGTSDYNEQFF. DNA of the CDR3: TGTGCCAGCAGCTTAGGGACTAGCGACTACAATGAGCAGTTCTTC.

The rearrangement links TRBV5-6 to TRBJ2-7; weak D call: TRBD2 (5 bases). Germline V gene lookup returns CDR1 SGHDT and CDR2 YYEEEE. CDR3 length equals 14 residues. V lost 2 bases to trimming and J lost 2 bases, with 11 bases between them. CDR3 DNA sequence: TGTGCCAGCAGCTTAAATGGAGGTACCTACGAGCAGTACGTC. This sequence encodes CASSLNGGTYEQYV.

V gene TRBV7-2 combines with J gene TRBJ2-3; 9 positions agree with TRBD2. V lost 5 bases to trimming and J lost 3 bases; unmatched junction nucleotides: 6. The CDR3 runs to 15 residues. CDR1 and CDR2 from the germline V gene are SGHTA and FQGNSA. In nucleotides, the CDR3 is TGTGCCAGCAGCCTTACTAGCGGGCCTACAGATACGCAGTATTTT. This sequence encodes CASSLTSGPTDTQYF.

This clone was seen only a few times. The chain has TRBV2 and TRBJ1-2; D call uncertain. The CDR3 sequence is 14 residues long. The V and J ends lost 3 bases and 2 bases respectively, with 10 bases between them. Germline V lookup: CDR1 SNHLY, CDR2 FYNNEI. In nucleotides, the CDR3 is TGTGCCAGCAGTGATGCTAGAGGGAACTATGGCTACACCTTC. Translation: CASSDARGNYGYTF.

This clone has only one observation. This chain links TRBV11-3 with TRBJ2-3, with D perhaps being TRBD1 or TRBD2 (5 bases each). Per the germline V gene, CDR1 is SGHNT and CDR2 is YENEEA. The CDR3 has 13 amino acids. Trimming left V 4 bases short and J 4 bases short, with 9 bases between. CDR3: CASSWDRPDTQYF. For the CDR3, the DNA is TGTGCCAGCAGCTGGGACCGGCCAGATACGCAGTATTTT.

The chain joins TRBV30 to TRBJ2-1; no definite D call. The CDR3 is 12 residues long. Per germline, CDR1 GTSNPN and CDR2 SVGIG (reference sequence). With 2 bases removed from V and 9 bases from J, the gap between germline ends came to 11 bases. DNA of the CDR3: TGTGCCTGGAGTCCCGGGCTCGGTGAGCAGTTCTTC. Its protein is CAWSPGLGEQFF.

The rearrangement uses TRBV27 and TRBJ1-2, with D possibly matching TRBD1 (5 bases). The CDR3 loop spans 14 amino acids. In germline, CDR1 is MNHEY, CDR2 SMNVEV (reference sequence). The germline V and J ends were trimmed by 5 bases and 6 bases, with 16 bases remaining between them. The CDR3 nucleotides read TGTGCCAGCAGTCCTGGATGGAGGGGTCATGGCTACACCTTC. This codes for CASSPGWRGHGYTF.

Notes on this clone: This sample includes further DNA sequences coding for the same CDR3. The chain has TRBV7-9 and TRBJ2-5, with D possibly being TRBD1 or TRBD2 (5 bases each). Deletions cut 1 base from V and 5 bases from J, with 11 bases between. The CDR3 has 14 amino acids. Per germline, CDR1 SEHNR and CDR2 FQNEAQ (reference sequence). The CDR3 DNA follows: TGTGCCAGCAGCTTAGTGGGCAGGGAGGAGACCCAGTACTTC. Its translation: CASSLVGREETQYF.